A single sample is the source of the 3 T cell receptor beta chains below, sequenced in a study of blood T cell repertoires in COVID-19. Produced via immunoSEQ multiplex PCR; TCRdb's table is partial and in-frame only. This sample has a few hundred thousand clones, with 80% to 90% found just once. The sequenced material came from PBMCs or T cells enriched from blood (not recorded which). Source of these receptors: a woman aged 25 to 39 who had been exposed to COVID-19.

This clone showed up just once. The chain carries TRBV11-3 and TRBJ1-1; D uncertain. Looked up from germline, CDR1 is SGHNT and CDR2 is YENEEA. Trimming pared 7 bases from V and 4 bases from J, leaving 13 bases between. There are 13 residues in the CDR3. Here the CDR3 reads CASTLERGTEAFF. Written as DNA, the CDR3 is TGTGCCAGCACCCTAGAGCGGGGCACTGAAGCTTTCTTT.

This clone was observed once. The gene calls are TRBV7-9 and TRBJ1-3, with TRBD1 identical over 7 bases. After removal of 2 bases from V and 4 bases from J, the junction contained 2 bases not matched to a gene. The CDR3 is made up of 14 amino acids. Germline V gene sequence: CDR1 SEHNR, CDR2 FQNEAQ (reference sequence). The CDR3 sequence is CASSLQQGGNTIYF. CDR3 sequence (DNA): TGTGCCAGCAGCTTACAACAGGGGGGAAACACCATATATTTT.

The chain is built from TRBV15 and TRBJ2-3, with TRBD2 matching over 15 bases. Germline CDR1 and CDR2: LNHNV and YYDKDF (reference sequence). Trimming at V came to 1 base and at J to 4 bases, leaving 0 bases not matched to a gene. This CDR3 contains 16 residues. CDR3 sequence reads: CATSRGTSGGADTQYF. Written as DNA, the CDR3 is TGTGCCACCAGCAGAGGGACTAGCGGGGGGGCAGATACGCAGTATTTT. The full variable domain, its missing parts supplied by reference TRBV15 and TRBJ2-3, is DAMVIQNPRYQVTQFGKPVTLSCSQTLNHNVMYWYQQKSSQAPKLLFHYYDKDFNNEADTPDNFQSRRPNTSFCFLDIRSPGLGDTAMYLCATSRGTSGGADTQYFGPGTRLTVL.